Presented here are 14 T cell receptor beta chains from one specimen sequenced in a study of blood T cell repertoires in COVID-19. Produced via immunoSEQ multiplex PCR; TCRdb's table is partial and in-frame only. The table has more than 200,000 clones, approximately 86% seen once. The sequencing sample was made of peripheral blood. The source of these receptors is an elderly woman with active or convalescent COVID-19.

With respect to this clone: This specimen includes other DNA sequences encoding the same CDR3. The J gene is TRBJ2-7, the V gene TRBV10-3; 7 bases map to TRBD1. Losses at the gene ends were 9 bases for V and 2 bases for J; bases not matched to a gene: 1. CDR3 length: 11 amino acids. The germline CDR1 and CDR2 sequences are ENHRY and SYGVKD. The CDR3 DNA sequence: TGTGCCATAGGGACAGCCTACGAGCAGTACTTC. It codes for CAIGTAYEQYF.

This clone appeared once. The chain combines TRBV30 with TRBJ2-7, with 8 nucleotides matching TRBD1. The CDR3 consists of 14 residues. Germline CDR1 reads GTSNPN; CDR2 reads SVGIG (reference sequence). V lost 4 bases, J lost 1 base, and 6 bases stayed unmatched. In DNA, the CDR3 is TGTGCCTGGACCACGGGGACAGGATCCTACGAGCAGTACTTC. Amino acid sequence: CAWTTGTGSYEQYF.

This chain links TRBV11-2 with TRBJ2-1; 10 positions agree with TRBD2. V gave up 5 bases and J gave up 7 bases; unmatched junction bases: 11. This CDR3 has 16 residues. CDR1 SGHAT and CDR2 FQNNGV come from the germline V gene. This chain's CDR3 is CASSTYTSGIGNEQFF. The CDR3 nucleotides are TGTGCCAGCAGCACGTATACTAGCGGGATAGGGAATGAGCAGTTCTTC.

CDR3 coding DNA: TGTGCCAGCAGCTGGAATAGCAATTCACCCCTCCACTTT. Translated: CASSWNSNSPLHF. The gene calls are TRBV7-2 and TRBJ1-6; no definite D call. Germline V gene sequence: CDR1 SGHTA, CDR2 FQGNSA. The CDR3 is 13 amino acids. V shed 4 bases and J shed 7 bases, with 8 bases lying between them. The complete variable domain, with remaining parts taken from reference TRBV7-2 and TRBJ1-6, reads GAGVSQSPSNKVTEKGKDVELRCDPISGHTALYWYRQSLGQGLEFLIYFQGNSAPDKSGLPSDRFSAERTGGSVSTLTIQRTQQEDSAVYLCASSWNSNSPLHFGNGTRLTVT.

The chain combines TRBV2 with TRBJ1-6; D not certain. Germline CDR1 is SNHLY and CDR2 is FYNNEI. With 1 base removed from V and 10 bases from J, the gap between germline ends came to 17 bases. The CDR3 is made up of 16 amino acids. The CDR3 loop reads CASSEVSFGLTSPLHF. The CDR3 DNA is TGTGCCAGCAGTGAAGTGAGCTTCGGTCTCACGTCACCCCTCCACTTT.

The gene calls are TRBV28 and TRBJ2-3; 8 bases are a match to TRBD1. The germline V gene encodes CDR1 MDHEN and CDR2 SYDVKM. This CDR3 is built from 15 residues. The trim removed 6 bases at V and 0 bases at J, leaving 5 bases unmatched. The CDR3 region is CASSAQGASTDTQYF. The CDR3 coding sequence is TGTGCCAGCAGCGCTCAGGGGGCCAGCACAGATACGCAGTATTTT.

V gene TRBV4-1 combines with J gene TRBJ1-1; 7 bases are shared with TRBD1. CDR1 is MGHRA and CDR2 is YSYEKL in the germline V gene. CDR3 length: 13 amino acids. The V segment lost 6 bases and the J segment 3 bases; nucleotides outside the gene matches: 4. CDR3: CASREQGDTEAFF. The CDR3 DNA sequence: TGCGCCAGCAGAGAGCAGGGGGACACTGAAGCTTTCTTT.

The chain links TRBV5-6 to TRBJ2-7; 10 positions match TRBD2. CDR1 and CDR2 (germline): SGHDT, YYEEEE. Losses at the gene ends were 3 bases for V and 4 bases for J; bases not matched to a gene: 13. This CDR3 is built from 17 residues. The CDR3 DNA follows: TGTGCCAGCAGCTGGGCTAGCGGGGGCCATATGCTGTACGAGCAGTACTTC. This sequence encodes CASSWASGGHMLYEQYF.

The sample holds a few counts of this clone. The V call is TRBV9, the J call TRBJ1-3; TRBD1 might be the D (6 bases). Germline CDR1 SGDLS, CDR2 YYNGEE. The CDR3 runs 17 residues. V dropped 3 bases and J dropped 1 base, with 17 bases sitting between them. For the CDR3, the DNA is TGTGCCAGCAGCGGCCCCCGAGAAGACAGGTCTGGAAACACCATATATTTT. This codes for CASSGPREDRSGNTIYF.

The chain links TRBV28 to TRBJ2-7; D is possibly TRBD1 (6 bases). Germline V gives CDR1 MDHEN, CDR2 SYDVKM. This CDR3 is built from 14 residues. V was cut by 6 bases and J by 3 bases, with 15 bases left in between. The CDR3 DNA sequence: TGTGCCAGCAGAGGACAGAGCCACAACTACGAGCAGTACTTC. It specifies CASRGQSHNYEQYF.

The chain links TRBV28 to TRBJ1-1; D gene ambiguous. There are 12 residues in the CDR3. The V gene lost 8 bases and the J gene lost 1 base, with 8 bases spanning the gap. Germline assignment: CDR1 MDHEN and CDR2 SYDVKM. In DNA form, the CDR3 reads TGTGCCAGCTCTCCAGGGAACACTGAAGCTTTCTTT. It translates to CASSPGNTEAFF. The complete variable domain, with remaining parts taken from reference TRBV28 and TRBJ1-1, reads DVKVTQSSRYLVKRTGEKVFLECVQDMDHENMFWYRQDPGLGLRLIYFSYDVKMKEKGDIPEGYSVSREKKERFSLILESASTNQTSMYLCASSPGNTEAFFGQGTRLTVV.

The V and J genes are TRBV18 and TRBJ1-3, with D unclear. The V gene lost 3 bases and the J gene lost 1 base, with 4 bases spanning the gap. Germline lookup yields CDR1 KGHSH and CDR2 LQKENI. The CDR3 extends over 13 amino acids. CDR3 loop: CASSPPSGNTIYF. In DNA form, the CDR3 reads TGTGCCAGCTCACCTCCATCTGGAAACACCATATATTTT.

The chain has TRBV23-1 and TRBJ2-5; D perhaps matches TRBD2 (5 bases). TRBV23-1 is an ORF; its function is uncertain. V gave up 2 bases and J gave up 5 bases, with 9 bases separating them. CDR3 length: 13 amino acids. DNA for the CDR3: TGCGCCAGCAGTCAAGACGGCGGGGAGACCCAGTACTTC. Encoded protein: CASSQDGGETQYF.

The count of this clone is one. The chain is built from TRBV3-1 (or the pseudogene TRBV3-2) and TRBJ2-5; TRBD1 is a possible D gene (5 bases). V lost 6 bases, J lost 6 bases, and 29 bases lay in between. CDR1 is LGHDT and CDR2 is YNNKEL in the germline V gene (reference sequence). This CDR3 has 18 amino acids. CDR3 sequence (DNA): TGTGCCAGCAGTCGTCAAGGGTCCTTGCATAAGGGGCAGAAGACCCAGTACTTC. This encodes CASSRQGSLHKGQKTQYF.